This passage covers 22 T cell receptor beta chains from one sample sequenced in a study of brain T cells in children with intractable seizures. Time point of the sample: blood from clinic visit 5 months post-surgery; TSC patient then seizure free. TCRdb keeps only in-frame clones here, not all; method: immunoSEQ multiplex PCR. This table has around 340,000 clones, roughly 93% appearing once. The sample in question was peripheral blood, obtained about 5 months after surgery. These receptors were taken from a boy under two years old with tuberous sclerosis and intractable seizures.

The J gene is TRBJ2-3, the V gene TRBV7-2, with D hard to call. Per the germline V gene, CDR1 is SGHTA and CDR2 is FQGNSA. This CDR3 is built from 13 residues. V lost 1 base, J lost 2 bases, and 4 bases lay in between. The DNA for the CDR3 is TGTGCCAGCAGCTTAGACCACACAGATACGCAGTATTTT. Its protein product is CASSLDHTDTQYF.

This chain joins TRBV6-2 or TRBV6-3 and TRBJ2-4; either TRBD1 or TRBD2 may supply D (5 bases each). This CDR3 comprises 16 residues. Germline loops: CDR1 MNHEY, CDR2 SVGEGT. Trimming cost V 5 bases and J 0 bases, with 14 bases left between them. Here the CDR3 reads CASSPRGVLAKNIQYF. In DNA form, the CDR3 reads TGTGCCAGCAGTCCCCGAGGGGTCCTAGCCAAAAACATTCAGTACTTC.

The rearrangement uses TRBV19 and TRBJ2-3; D may be TRBD2 (6 bases). Trimming pared 3 bases from V and 3 bases from J, leaving 10 bases between. Germline V gene sequence: CDR1 LNHDA, CDR2 SQIVND (reference sequence). This CDR3 is 14 amino acids long. DNA for the CDR3: TGTGCCAGTAGTATGGGGGGAAGGACAGATACGCAGTATTTT. Translated, it gives CASSMGGRTDTQYF.

The chain uses TRBV24-1 and TRBJ1-2, with D unclear. V dropped 7 bases and J dropped 5 bases, with 7 bases sitting between them. The CDR3 extends over 11 amino acids. Germline values: CDR1 KGHDR, CDR2 SFDVKD. As DNA, the CDR3 is TGTGCCACCAGGGGCCGATATGGCTACACCTTC. As protein: CATRGRYGYTF.

As concerns this clone: This CDR3 is also generated by other DNA sequences in the sample. The chain couples TRBV19 to TRBJ1-1; TRBD1 matches 7 bases. The J segment lost 0 bases and the V segment lost 7 bases, leaving 5 bases of the junction unmatched. The germline CDR1 and CDR2 sequences are LNHDA and SQIVND (reference sequence). The CDR3 has 14 residues. The CDR3 DNA follows: TGTGCCAGTACCAGACAGGGATTGAACACTGAAGCTTTCTTT. It translates to CASTRQGLNTEAFF.

As to this clone: Additional DNA sequences in this sample encode the identical CDR3. The V call is TRBV9, the J call TRBJ1-1; D gene unclear. Per germline, CDR1 SGDLS and CDR2 YYNGEE. The CDR3 has 13 amino acids. The ends were cut back, 2 bases at V and 0 bases at J, with 5 bases in the middle. The CDR3: CASSVGMNTEAFF. The CDR3 coding sequence is TGTGCCAGCAGCGTGGGTATGAACACTGAAGCTTTCTTT.

This clone turned up a few times. The chain recombines TRBV19 with TRBJ1-3, with D possibly matching TRBD1 (5 bases). This CDR3 has 15 amino acids. The V and J ends lost 5 bases and 1 base respectively, with 12 bases between them. The germline CDR1 and CDR2 sequences are LNHDA and SQIVND (reference sequence). CDR3 protein: CASSLSRDSGNTIYF. The CDR3 nucleotides read TGTGCCAGTAGTCTCTCCAGGGATTCTGGAAACACCATATATTTT.

The chain uses TRBV7-3 and TRBJ1-5, with unresolved D. The CDR3 contains 13 residues. Germline V gene sequence: CDR1 SGHTA, CDR2 FQGTGA. Trimming removed 4 bases from V and 2 bases from J, with 6 bases in between. The CDR3 here is CASSSGRNQPQHF. The DNA for the CDR3 is TGTGCCAGCAGCTCCGGCCGCAATCAGCCCCAGCATTTT.

The chain combines TRBV11-3 with TRBJ2-7; D is perhaps TRBD1 or TRBD2 (6 bases each). Germline CDR1 reads SGHNT; CDR2 reads YENEEA. The CDR3 is 14 residues long. Trimming took off 3 bases at V and 1 base at J, with 10 bases between the two ends. The CDR3 DNA reads TGTGCCAGCAGCTTGTGGGGGGCGTCCTACGAGCAGTACTTC. It is translated as CASSLWGASYEQYF.

The gene calls are TRBV11-2 and TRBJ2-1; D remains unclear. The CDR3 sequence is 17 residues long. The germline CDR1 and CDR2 sequences are SGHAT and FQNNGV. V was pared by 0 bases and J by 0 bases, with 12 bases between. In DNA form, the CDR3 reads TGTGCCAGCAGCTTAGATATGCGGCCAATCTCCTACAATGAGCAGTTCTTC. Translated, it gives CASSLDMRPISYNEQFF.

The chain links TRBV14 to TRBJ1-2; D perhaps matches TRBD1 (6 bases). This CDR3 spans 16 amino acids. The germline V gene encodes CDR1 SGHDN and CDR2 FVKESK. Deletions cut 5 bases from V and 4 bases from J, with 20 bases between. The CDR3 DNA reads TGTGCCAGCAGCAGGGCCTCGGACAGTTTCTTCTATGGCTACACCTTC. Translating gives CASSRASDSFFYGYTF.

The rearrangement links TRBV19 to TRBJ2-7; 8 bases are a match to TRBD1. J lost 3 bases, V lost 3 bases, and 4 bases had no gene match. The CDR3 loop spans 14 amino acids. Germline V gene sequence: CDR1 LNHDA, CDR2 SQIVND (reference sequence). In nucleotides, the CDR3 is TGTGCCAGTAGTATCTCTGGACAGGGCTACGAGCAGTACTTC. It yields the protein CASSISGQGYEQYF.

The chain links TRBV7-6 to TRBJ2-1; the match to TRBD2 covers 9 bases. Losses at the gene ends were 1 base for V and 4 bases for J; bases not matched to a gene: 2. Germline lookup yields CDR1 SGHVS and CDR2 FNYEAQ. The CDR3 consists of 15 residues. The CDR3: CASSLGLAEYNEQFF. CDR3 bases: TGTGCCAGCAGCTTAGGACTAGCGGAGTACAATGAGCAGTTCTTC.

This rearrangement joins TRBV6-5 to TRBJ1-3; tentative D call: TRBD1 (5 bases). Between the trimmed V and J ends, which lost 6 bases and 0 bases, there was a span of 12 bases. This CDR3 contains 15 residues. Germline loops: CDR1 MNHEY, CDR2 SVGAGI. The CDR3 loop reads CASSYPRASGNTIYF. CDR3 DNA sequence: TGTGCCAGCAGCTACCCCAGGGCCTCTGGAAACACCATATATTTT.

The chain uses TRBV21-1 and TRBJ2-1; TRBD2, the table's D call, was not compared with the DNA. TRBV21-1 is classified as a pseudogene. The CDR3 loop spans 11 amino acids. The CDR3: CASSNNPGQFF. CDR3 bases: TGTGCCAGCAGCAATAATCCGGGGCAGTTCTTC.

The CDR3 here is CASSFPGPGEAFF. The DNA for the CDR3 is TGTGCCAGCAGTTTCCCCGGTCCTGGAGAAGCTTTCTTT. The chain combines TRBV12-3 or TRBV12-4 with TRBJ1-1, with D uncertain. The CDR3 has 13 amino acids. V lost 3 bases and J lost 8, with 13 bases in between.

The chain employs TRBV27 and TRBJ1-5, with 10 positions matching TRBD1. The CDR3 extends over 16 amino acids. Germline loops: CDR1 MNHEY, CDR2 SMNVEV (reference sequence). The trim removed 0 bases at V and 4 bases at J, leaving 3 bases unmatched. CDR3 residues: CASSLSGTGVNQPQHF. Written as DNA, the CDR3 is TGTGCCAGCAGTTTATCCGGGACAGGGGTGAATCAGCCCCAGCATTTT.

The chain uses TRBV19 and TRBJ1-1, with D perhaps TRBD1 (6 bases). Trimming took 4 bases from V and 4 from J, leaving 16 bases between them. Germline V gives CDR1 LNHDA, CDR2 SQIVND (reference sequence). This CDR3 is 15 amino acids long. CDR3 DNA: TGTGCCAGTAGTACCGTGGGGGGGGCGGTCACTGAAGCTTTCTTT. Protein sequence: CASSTVGGAVTEAFF.

V gene TRBV2 combines with J gene TRBJ2-7; no reliable D call. Trimming stripped 4 bases from V and 3 bases from J, with 13 bases between. The CDR3 extends over 14 amino acids. Germline lookup yields CDR1 SNHLY and CDR2 FYNNEI. The DNA for the CDR3 is TGTGCCAGCAGTGGACTTAAGCACTACTACGAGCAGTACTTC. This codes for CASSGLKHYYEQYF.

V is TRBV28 and J is TRBJ1-6; D is uncertain. CDR3 length equals 11 residues. Trimming took off 4 bases at V and 15 bases at J, with 10 bases between the two ends. Germline V CDR1 and CDR2: MDHEN, SYDVKM. The DNA of the CDR3 is TGTGCCAGCAGTTCCGCTTCCTACCTCCACTTT. Amino acids: CASSSASYLHF. The full variable domain, with the rest looked up from reference TRBV28 and TRBJ1-6, is DVKVTQSSRYLVKRTGEKVFLECVQDMDHENMFWYRQDPGLGLRLIYFSYDVKMKEKGDIPEGYSVSREKKERFSLILESASTNQTSMYLCASSSASYLHFGNGTRLTVT.

A word on this clone: Other DNA sequences in the same sample also yield this CDR3. V is TRBV18 and J is TRBJ2-5; D ambiguous. Germline CDR1 KGHSH, CDR2 LQKENI. The CDR3 totals 11 residues. V lost 5 bases and J lost 2, with 3 bases in between. The CDR3 loop reads CASSTQETQYF. CDR3 coding DNA: TGTGCCAGCTCAACACAAGAGACCCAGTACTTC.

The chain joins TRBV3-1 (or the pseudogene TRBV3-2) to TRBJ2-7, with a weak D call TRBD1 (7 bases). Trimming took off 1 base at V and 2 bases at J, with 15 bases between the two ends. Germline V CDR1 and CDR2: LGHDT, YNNKEL (reference sequence). The CDR3 is 16 amino acids. For the CDR3, the DNA is TGTGCCAGCAGCCAAGGAGGGAGGAGGGGGCCCTACGAGCAGTACTTC. Protein product: CASSQGGRRGPYEQYF.